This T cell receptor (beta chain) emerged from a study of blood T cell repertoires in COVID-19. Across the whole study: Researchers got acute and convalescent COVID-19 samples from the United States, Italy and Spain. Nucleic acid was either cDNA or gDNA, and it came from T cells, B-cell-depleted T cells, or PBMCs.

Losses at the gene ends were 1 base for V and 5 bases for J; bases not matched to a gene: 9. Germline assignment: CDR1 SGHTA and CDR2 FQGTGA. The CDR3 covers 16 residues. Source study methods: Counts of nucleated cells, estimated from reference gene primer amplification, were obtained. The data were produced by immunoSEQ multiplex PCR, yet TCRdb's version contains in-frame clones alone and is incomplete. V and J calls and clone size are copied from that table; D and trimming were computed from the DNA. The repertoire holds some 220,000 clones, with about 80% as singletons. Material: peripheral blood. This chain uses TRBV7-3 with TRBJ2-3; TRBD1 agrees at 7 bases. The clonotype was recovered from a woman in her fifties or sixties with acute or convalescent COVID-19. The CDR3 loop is CASSLIGGAIKDTQYF. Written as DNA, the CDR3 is TGTGCCAGCAGCTTAATAGGGGGCGCAATCAAAGATACGCAGTATTTT.